The present T cell receptor (beta chain) was sequenced within a study of cytomegalovirus exposure and HLA in healthy donors. 13 Jbeta primers and 60 Vbeta primers were used for the PCR. Sequenced by immunoSEQ multiplex PCR; TCRdb stores in-frame clones only, minus some. This sample's table has some 60,000 clones. Germline V gene lookup returns CDR1 MDHEN and CDR2 SYDVKM. The CDR3 is 14 residues long. V shed 6 bases, J shed 2 bases, and the junction held 6 bases outside the gene matches. V gene TRBV28 combines with J gene TRBJ2-7, with 8 bases matching TRBD2. Material: PBMCs. The TCR was taken from a male donor in good health and CMV-seronegative. CDR3 loop: CASRDGGAPYEQYF. CDR3 nucleotides: TGTGCCAGCAGGGACGGGGGGGCGCCCTACGAGCAGTACTTC.